This TCR beta chain derives from a study of beta chain features in type 1 diabetes. General study results and limits: People with Type 1 diabetes carried modestly yet significantly shorter TCRB CDR3s in all four CD4+ subsets.

Germline lookup yields CDR1 GTSNPN and CDR2 SVGIG (reference sequence). V was pared by 3 bases and J by 3 bases, with 3 bases of the junction left unmatched. The CDR3 extends over 13 amino acids. Worth noting for this clone: What it recognizes is unknown.

The entirety of the isolated RNA underwent reverse transcription, so expressed TCRB transcripts were sequenced. The method was immunoSEQ multiplex PCR; TCRdb's version includes in-frame clones alone and lacks a portion of them. This table holds about 140,000 clones, about an eighth found once. This TCR was recovered from a man aged 18 to 29 with type 1 diabetes. The V and J genes are TRBV30 and TRBJ2-7; 9 bases map to TRBD1. Input material: central memory CD4+ T cells from blood. As DNA, the CDR3 is TGTGCCTGGAGCGGGGGACAGGGCTACGAGCAGTACTTC. It encodes CAWSGGQGYEQYF.